This T cell receptor beta chain is drawn from a study of blood T cell repertoires in COVID-19. Generated by immunoSEQ multiplex PCR, the TCRdb table keeps only in-frame clones and is missing some. The sample has about 300,000 clones, approximately 90% seen once. This CDR3 contains 13 residues. Trimming removed 3 bases from V and 6 bases from J, with 11 bases in between. The germline V gene has CDR1 MGHRA and CDR2 YSYEKL. This sequence originates from a man aged 25-45 years who had recovered from COVID-19. V usage is TRBV4-1 and J usage is TRBJ1-1; D not certain. The material sequenced was PBMCs or T cells enriched from blood (not recorded which). In nucleotides, the CDR3 is TGCGCCAGCAGCCAGGGCGGGAAGCCTGAAGCTTTCTTT. It specifies CASSQGGKPEAFF.